These 16 T cell receptor beta chains were all obtained from the same sample, sequenced in a study of OX40 agonist ivuxolimab in advanced cancers. Libraries were made using the immunoSEQ multiplex PCR assay. Here the immuneACCESS table is served through TCRdb, limited to in-frame sequences with V and J called. Missing clones are a known gap in these copies; in checked studies unresolved V genes cover under half, and the rest lacks a known reason. The sample data list 84,000 or so clones, and about 88% of these were observed just once. The top ten constitute roughly 0.3% of the sample. Sequenced here: CD4+ or CD8+ T cells sorted from blood, sampled in a trial of the OX40 agonist ivuxolimab. The receptors were gathered from an adult with an advanced solid tumor such as melanoma, head and neck, liver or kidney cancer.

As for this clone: Other DNA sequences in the sample encode the same CDR3. The chain carries TRBV6-5 and TRBJ2-7; weak D call: TRBD2 (5 bases). The germline CDR1 and CDR2 sequences are MNHEY and SVGAGI. Trimming took 2 bases from V and 3 from J, leaving 8 bases between them. The CDR3 length is 13 residues. The DNA of the CDR3 is TGTGCCAGCAGTTACCGGGGTAGCTACGAGCAGTACTTC. This encodes CASSYRGSYEQYF.

This chain links TRBV5-6 with TRBJ2-1; perhaps TRBD1 as D (6 bases). Germline loops: CDR1 SGHDT, CDR2 YYEEEE. Trimming took off 3 bases at V and 3 bases at J, with 13 bases between the two ends. This CDR3 is 15 amino acids long. This CDR3 reads CASSSAGVGYNEQFF. CDR3 bases: TGTGCCAGCAGCTCCGCAGGGGTAGGCTACAATGAGCAGTTCTTC.

The chain employs TRBV9 and TRBJ2-5; 10 nucleotides match TRBD2. J lost 4 bases, V lost 0 bases, and 3 bases had no gene match. This CDR3 is 15 amino acids long. Germline lookup yields CDR1 SGDLS and CDR2 YYNGEE. CDR3: CASSVGASGGETQYF. The DNA of the CDR3 is TGTGCCAGCAGCGTAGGGGCTAGCGGGGGAGAGACCCAGTACTTC.

This chain joins TRBV21-1 and TRBJ2-1; TRBD1, the table's D call, was not compared with the DNA. TRBV21-1 is a known pseudogene. CDR3 length: 17 residues. CDR3 coding DNA: TGTGCCAGCAGCTCTCGATGGACAGGGAGCTCCTACAATGAGCAGTTCTTC. Encoded protein: CASSSRWTGSSYNEQFF.

The gene calls are TRBV29-1 and TRBJ2-5; perhaps TRBD2 as D (5 bases). Germline CDR1 reads SQVTM; CDR2 reads ANQGSEA. Trimming removed 1 base at V and 5 bases at J, with 11 bases between. This CDR3 region has 13 residues. For the CDR3, the DNA is TGCAGCGTTGAAGTTGAGGGTTGGGAGACCCAGTACTTC. It encodes CSVEVEGWETQYF.

CDR3: CASSSSANNSPLHF. In DNA form, the CDR3 reads TGTGCCAGCAGCTCGTCGGCTAATAATTCACCCCTCCACTTT. This chain joins TRBV7-9 and TRBJ1-6; D unclear. Per the germline V gene, CDR1 is SEHNR and CDR2 is FQNEAQ (reference sequence). The germline V and J ends were trimmed by 4 bases and 5 bases, with 9 bases remaining between them. This CDR3 contains 14 residues.

The V gene is TRBV7-9, the J gene TRBJ2-2; D is uncertain. V gave up 7 bases and J gave up 2 bases, with 11 bases separating them. The germline gives CDR1 SEHNR, CDR2 FQNEAQ (reference sequence). The CDR3 loop spans 14 amino acids. The CDR3 reads CASTPPVNTGELFF. CDR3 nucleotide sequence: TGTGCCAGCACCCCCCCGGTAAACACCGGGGAGCTGTTTTTT.

This rearrangement joins TRBV2 to TRBJ1-5, with D possibly matching TRBD1 (6 bases). The CDR3 covers 15 residues. The V end lost 4 bases, the J end lost 0 bases, and 10 bases lay between the germline ends. Looked up from germline, CDR1 is SNHLY and CDR2 is FYNNEI. The CDR3 DNA reads TGTGCCAGCAGTGGTCAGGGGCATAGCAATCAGCCCCAGCATTTT. Residues: CASSGQGHSNQPQHF.

V is TRBV7-9 and J is TRBJ1-2; no clear D. This CDR3 is built from 12 residues. V lost 4 bases and J 3 bases, leaving 6 bases between the germline ends. Looked up from germline, CDR1 is SEHNR and CDR2 is FQNEAQ (reference sequence). In DNA, the CDR3 is TGTGCCAGCAGCTCACTAGACTATGGCTACACCTTC. Its protein product is CASSSLDYGYTF.

The J gene is TRBJ2-1, the V gene TRBV9, with 10 bases that match TRBD2. The J segment lost 10 bases and the V segment lost 3 bases, leaving 4 bases of the junction unmatched. Germline loops: CDR1 SGDLS, CDR2 YYNGEE. This CDR3 region has 13 residues. CDR3 sequence (DNA): TGTGCCAGCAGCGCATATAGCGGGGGGGAGCAGTTCTTC. It codes for CASSAYSGGEQFF.

The chain employs TRBV7-9 and TRBJ2-2; TRBD2 aligns across 10 bases. The J segment lost 8 bases and the V segment lost 5 bases, leaving 5 bases of the junction unmatched. This CDR3 is built from 14 residues. Germline assignment: CDR1 SEHNR and CDR2 FQNEAQ (reference sequence). CDR3 protein: CASSPTSGLGELFF. For the CDR3, the DNA is TGTGCCAGCAGCCCGACTAGCGGGTTAGGGGAGCTGTTTTTT.

This sequence joins TRBV11-1 and TRBJ2-3; D may be TRBD2 (6 bases). Germline-derived CDR1 and CDR2 are SGHAT and FQDESV (reference sequence). CDR3 length: 14 amino acids. The V end lost 3 bases, the J end lost 7 bases, and 14 bases lay between the germline ends. In nucleotides, the CDR3 is TGTGCCAGCAGCTTGACTAGTTGGGGGAATACGCAGTATTTT. Encoded protein: CASSLTSWGNTQYF.

This chain joins TRBV18 and TRBJ2-7; D unclear. The V end was cut by 2 bases, the J end by 0 bases, with 8 bases between. This CDR3 is built from 14 residues. Germline CDR1 is KGHSH and CDR2 is LQKENI. CDR3 sequence (DNA): TGTGCCAGCTCACCATCGCCGCCCTCCTACGAGCAGTACTTC. This gives the protein CASSPSPPSYEQYF.

The chain combines TRBV9 with TRBJ2-1; D is undetermined. Germline V gene sequence: CDR1 SGDLS, CDR2 YYNGEE. This CDR3 has 11 residues. V was trimmed by 0 bases and J by 9 bases, leaving 4 bases between them. The CDR3 DNA follows: TGTGCCAGCAGCGTAGCTAGTGAGCAGTTCTTC. Protein: CASSVASEQFF.

This chain connects TRBV7-6 to TRBJ1-1; D gene unclear. The CDR3 contains 14 residues. Germline CDR1 and CDR2: SGHVS and FNYEAQ. Trimming cost V 2 bases and J 2 bases, with 9 bases left between them. CDR3 coding DNA: TGTGCCAGCAGCTTATCAGGCACCAACACTGAAGCTTTCTTT. It yields the protein CASSLSGTNTEAFF. The variable domain in full, with the rest retrieved from reference TRBV7-6 and TRBJ1-1, is GAGVSQSPRYKVTKRGQDVALRCDPISGHVSLYWYRQALGQGPEFLTYFNYEAQQDKSGLPNDRFSAERPEGSISTLTIQRTEQRDSAMYRCASSLSGTNTEAFFGQGTRLTVV.

This sequence joins TRBV30 and TRBJ2-3, with 13 nucleotides matching TRBD2. Germline V gene lookup returns CDR1 GTSNPN and CDR2 SVGIG (reference sequence). The CDR3 has 15 residues. The J segment lost 10 bases and the V segment lost 4 bases, leaving 11 bases of the junction unmatched. CDR3 coding DNA: TGTGCCTGGACCCGGACTAGCGGGGGCTCCTACCCGCAGTATTTT. This codes for CAWTRTSGGSYPQYF.